The sequence of this T cell receptor (beta chain) was determined in a study of blood T cells in healthy people across ages. The authors ran a second PCR of about 6 to 11 cycles using a sample-barcoded 5' primer and a J-beta primer mix. Via MiXCR, TCRdb re-called the 5' RACE reads, giving one row per CDR3 protein. The table has about 1.6 million distinct CDR3 sequences, 34% seen once. Per the germline V gene, CDR1 is MNHNS and CDR2 is SASEGT. The CDR3 consists of 16 residues. V was pared by 4 bases and J by 2 bases, with 9 bases of the junction left unmatched. V gene TRBV6-1 combines with J gene TRBJ1-2, with 8 bases fitting TRBD1. Sequences were obtained from blood. This TCR was sampled from a woman aged 25 to 39 in good health. CDR3 sequence reads: CASSGDRSTLNYGYTF. CDR3 nucleotides: TGTGCCAGCAGTGGGGACAGGTCCACCTTAAACTATGGCTACACCTTC.